A single sample gave rise to the 17 T cell receptor beta chains below, sequenced in a study of shared clonotypes between healthy human individuals (dated by TCRdb to the early 2020s). The protocol used for the library was the immunoSEQ multiplex PCR assay. Sourced from immuneACCESS, this table was stored by TCRdb with only in-frame sequences that have V and J called. A share of the clones is absent; for the studies checked, an unresolved V gene accounts for under half, and the remainder has no known explanation. The sample includes roughly 1 million clones, with around three quarters observed a single time. Approximately 0.5% of the sample rests with the top ten. The sequencing input was memory CD4+ T cells from PBMCs. The cell subset or site label for this specimen denotes: CD45RA-negative fraction. Receptors originate from a man between 18 and 35 years old in good health. Some clones in this sample may be carry-over from other donors' samples.

The genes are TRBV4-2 and TRBJ2-7, with 8 bases that match TRBD1. V was pared by 0 bases and J by 6 bases, with 4 bases of the junction left unmatched. Germline V gene lookup returns CDR1 LGHNA and CDR2 YNFKEQ. This CDR3 is built from 14 residues. The CDR3 region has the DNA TGTGCCAGCAGCCAAGAATCCAGGGGGCTCGAGCAGTACTTC. Amino acid sequence: CASSQESRGLEQYF.

V is TRBV15 and J is TRBJ2-1, with 7 bases aligning to TRBD2. Germline-derived CDR1 and CDR2 are LNHNV and YYDKDF (reference sequence). With 0 bases clipped from V and 9 bases from J, the junction kept 8 bases outside the gene matches. The CDR3 loop spans 15 amino acids. In DNA form, the CDR3 reads TGTGCCACCAGCAGAGAGGGGGAGGGCTGGGTTGAGCAGTTCTTC. Amino acid sequence: CATSREGEGWVEQFF.

The rearrangement joins TRBV5-1 to TRBJ2-1; possibly TRBD2 for D (5 bases). The CDR3 is made up of 15 amino acids. Trimming removed 3 bases from V and 1 base from J, with 11 bases in between. CDR1 is SGHRS, CDR2 YFSETQ, per germline. The CDR3 nucleotides read TGCGCCAGCAGCTCCGAGGGTTTATCCTACAATGAGCAGTTCTTC. This codes for CASSSEGLSYNEQFF. Full variable domain (remainder filled in from reference TRBV5-1 and TRBJ2-1): KAGVTQTPRYLIKTRGQQVTLSCSPISGHRSVSWYQQTPGQGLQFLFEYFSETQRNKGNFPGRFSGRQFSNSRSEMNVSTLELGDSALYLCASSSEGLSYNEQFFGPGTRLTVL.

The V and J genes are TRBV5-4 and TRBJ2-3; D may be TRBD2 (5 bases). Germline loops: CDR1 SGHNT, CDR2 YYREEE (reference sequence). The V gene lost 0 bases and the J gene lost 1 base, with 12 bases spanning the gap. The CDR3 has 16 residues. Written as DNA, the CDR3 is TGTGCCAGCAGCTTGGCCTTGACTACTGGCACAGATACGCAGTATTTT. Translation: CASSLALTTGTDTQYF.

The chain recombines TRBV5-1 with TRBJ2-5; 8 bases are a match to TRBD2. CDR3 length: 15 amino acids. Germline-derived CDR1 and CDR2 are SGHRS and YFSETQ. V lost 2 bases and J lost 1; bases outside the gene matches: 4. CDR3 sequence: CASSFIAGTQETQYF. DNA for the CDR3: TGCGCCAGCAGCTTTATAGCGGGAACCCAAGAGACCCAGTACTTC.

V and J are TRBV7-9 and TRBJ2-7, with D possibly matching TRBD1 (6 bases). CDR3 size: 15 residues. CDR1 and CDR2 from the germline V gene are SEHNR and FQNEAQ (reference sequence). Between the trimmed V and J ends, which lost 3 bases and 1 base, there was a span of 13 bases. CDR3: CASSLKRTASYEQYF. The CDR3 DNA reads as TGTGCCAGCAGCTTGAAACGGACAGCATCCTACGAGCAGTACTTC.

The chain employs TRBV18 and TRBJ2-7; 10 nucleotides line up with TRBD2. The CDR3 is made up of 14 amino acids. Germline V gives CDR1 KGHSH, CDR2 LQKENI. The V gene end was trimmed by 5 bases and the J gene end by 6 bases; junction bases not matched to a gene: 7. The CDR3 sequence is CASSSASGSSEQYF. The CDR3 coding sequence is TGTGCCAGCTCATCGGCTAGCGGGAGCTCCGAGCAGTACTTC.

The CDR3 bases are TGTGCCAGCAGCACCCGGGACAGGGGGAAGGTGAACTATGGCTACACCTTC. It translates to CASSTRDRGKVNYGYTF. J is TRBJ1-2 and V is TRBV7-8; TRBD1 aligns across 11 bases. Germline lookup yields CDR1 SGHVS and CDR2 FQNEAQ. V was clipped by 5 bases and J by 2 bases; unmatched bases: 10. The CDR3 runs 17 residues.

This clone was seen many times. This chain uses TRBV15 with TRBJ2-7, with 12 bases aligning to TRBD1. V dropped 3 bases and J dropped 2; count of bases not matched to a gene: 2. The CDR3 is 15 amino acids. Germline loops: CDR1 LNHNV, CDR2 YYDKDF (reference sequence). DNA of the CDR3: TGTGCCACCAGCAGGGGACAGGGGGCAACCTACGAGCAGTACTTC. Its protein product is CATSRGQGATYEQYF.

This sequence joins TRBV28 and TRBJ2-3; 12 bases agree with TRBD1. The CDR3 is 21 amino acids. CDR1 MDHEN and CDR2 SYDVKM come from the germline V gene. The junction had 19 bases not matched to a gene; V was cut back by 1 base and J by 5 bases. The CDR3 sequence is CASSLLRRGRGTGGAEDTQYF. CDR3 DNA: TGTGCCAGCAGTTTATTGAGAAGAGGGCGAGGGACAGGGGGCGCCGAAGATACGCAGTATTTT.

This clone was seen a handful of times. The V call is TRBV29-1, the J call TRBJ1-4; D not certain. CDR3 length equals 12 residues. V was cut by 4 bases and J by 3 bases, with 6 bases left in between. From germline, CDR1 is SQVTM and CDR2 ANQGSEA. The CDR3 protein is CSVGRSNEKLFF. For the CDR3, the DNA is TGCAGCGTTGGCAGGTCTAATGAAAAACTGTTTTTT.

The rearrangement links TRBV5-3 to TRBJ2-1, with a weak D call TRBD2 (5 bases). TRBV5-3 has ORF status, its function being uncertain. CDR3 size: 14 residues. Trimming left V 5 bases short and J 4 bases short, with 13 bases between. The chain's CDR3 is CARRWGDGYNEQFF. The CDR3 DNA reads TGTGCCAGAAGGTGGGGAGACGGTTACAATGAGCAGTTCTTC.

With respect to this clone: A junction end diverges from the germline sequence, so it may reflect a read error. The chain is built from TRBV6-5 and TRBJ1-3; D unclear. This CDR3 is built from 13 residues. CDR1 and CDR2 (germline): MNHEY, SVGAGI. The CDR3 is CASSPKGGITIYF. For the CDR3, the DNA is TGTGCCAGCAGCCCAAAGGGCGGAATCACCATATATTTT.

The V call is TRBV29-1, the J call TRBJ1-1; TRBD1 agrees at 9 bases. The CDR3 runs 13 residues. V shed 5 bases, J shed 3 bases, and the junction held 4 bases outside the gene matches. Germline loops: CDR1 SQVTM, CDR2 ANQGSEA. CDR3 sequence reads: CSVSQGADTEAFF. Written as DNA, the CDR3 is TGCAGCGTTTCACAGGGGGCGGACACTGAAGCTTTCTTT.

The chain has TRBV30 and TRBJ1-3; 11 bases agree with TRBD1. Germline V gene data show CDR1 as GTSNPN and CDR2 as SVGIG (reference sequence). This CDR3 comprises 15 residues. Trimming at V came to 4 bases and at J to 5 bases, leaving 7 bases not matched to a gene. Written as DNA, the CDR3 is TGTGCCTGGAATACCGGACAGGGGGCAAGAAACACCATATATTTT. This codes for CAWNTGQGARNTIYF.

The chain has TRBV20-1 and TRBJ2-7; TRBD1 aligns across 10 bases. The CDR3 spans 11 residues. Germline CDR1 and CDR2: DFQATT and SNEGSKA (reference sequence). CDR3 in amino acids: CSWTGGGEQYF. The CDR3 region has the DNA TGCAGCTGGACAGGGGGAGGCGAGCAGTACTTC.

V usage is TRBV30 and J usage is TRBJ2-1; 7 nucleotides agree with TRBD2. The V gene end was trimmed by 3 bases and the J gene end by 13 bases; junction bases not matched to a gene: 12. CDR1 is GTSNPN and CDR2 is SVGIG in the germline V gene (reference sequence). The CDR3 length is 13 residues. Written as DNA, the CDR3 is TGTGCCTGGAGACTACACCTAGCGGAGCTACAGTTCTTC. It specifies CAWRLHLAELQFF. The entire variable domain, with the rest obtained from reference TRBV30 and TRBJ2-1, is as follows: SQTIHQWPATLVQPVGSPLSLECTVEGTSNPNLYWYRQAAGRGLQLLFYSVGIGQISSEVPQNLSASRPQDRQFILSSKKLLLSDSGFYLCAWRLHLAELQFFGPGTRLTVL.